Given below is one TCR beta chain in context. Its antigen is unidentified. The junction shows a germline mismatch at one end, possibly a read error. Germline-derived CDR1 and CDR2 are MNHNY and SVGAGI (reference sequence). The CDR3 runs 13 residues. The record originates from a study of vaccination effects on CD4 cells after COVID-19. Libraries were prepared by immunoSEQ multiplex PCR; TCRdb keeps only in-frame clonotypes and omits some of them. Of 67,000 or so clones detected, 70% to 90% appear once; the ten largest clones hold 1.2%. Sequencing was preceded by expansion of antigen-specific CD4+ T cells with viral peptide pools in the ViraFEST assay. Researchers isolated CD4+ T cells once 9 to 11 days of culture had elapsed. BNT162b2 vaccine or mRNA-1273 vaccine was given to participants in two doses.

The chain recombines TRBV6-6 with TRBJ1-2, with a possible D match to TRBD1 (5 bases). The specimen was CD4+ T cells from PBMCs cultured with HCoV-229E spike peptides, collected after COVID-19 vaccination. The sequence came from a human donor who received a COVID-19 vaccine. The CDR3 coding sequence is TGTGCCAGCACTTACATCTTGGGGGGTGGCTACACCTTC. It specifies CASTYILGGGYTF.